This T cell receptor (beta chain) was recorded in a study of T cell repertoires in cytomegalovirus infection. This CDR3 contains 16 residues. Per the germline V gene, CDR1 is ENHRY and CDR2 is SYGVKD. With 0 bases clipped from V and 1 base from J, the junction kept 6 bases outside the gene matches. Via MiXCR, TCRdb re-called the reads, giving one row per CDR3 protein. The repertoire has fewer than 400,000 distinct CDR3 sequences, 18% of them found once; the top ten carry roughly 9%. Sequenced input: PBMCs. The clonotype originates from a human donor in good health (CMV status not recorded). Some clones in this sample may be carry-over from other donors' samples. This chain uses TRBV10-3 with TRBJ2-7, with 7 positions matching TRBD1. For the CDR3, the DNA is TGTGCCATCAGTGAGTCTACCAGGGGGTTATCCTACGAGCAGTACTTC. Its protein product is CAISESTRGLSYEQYF.